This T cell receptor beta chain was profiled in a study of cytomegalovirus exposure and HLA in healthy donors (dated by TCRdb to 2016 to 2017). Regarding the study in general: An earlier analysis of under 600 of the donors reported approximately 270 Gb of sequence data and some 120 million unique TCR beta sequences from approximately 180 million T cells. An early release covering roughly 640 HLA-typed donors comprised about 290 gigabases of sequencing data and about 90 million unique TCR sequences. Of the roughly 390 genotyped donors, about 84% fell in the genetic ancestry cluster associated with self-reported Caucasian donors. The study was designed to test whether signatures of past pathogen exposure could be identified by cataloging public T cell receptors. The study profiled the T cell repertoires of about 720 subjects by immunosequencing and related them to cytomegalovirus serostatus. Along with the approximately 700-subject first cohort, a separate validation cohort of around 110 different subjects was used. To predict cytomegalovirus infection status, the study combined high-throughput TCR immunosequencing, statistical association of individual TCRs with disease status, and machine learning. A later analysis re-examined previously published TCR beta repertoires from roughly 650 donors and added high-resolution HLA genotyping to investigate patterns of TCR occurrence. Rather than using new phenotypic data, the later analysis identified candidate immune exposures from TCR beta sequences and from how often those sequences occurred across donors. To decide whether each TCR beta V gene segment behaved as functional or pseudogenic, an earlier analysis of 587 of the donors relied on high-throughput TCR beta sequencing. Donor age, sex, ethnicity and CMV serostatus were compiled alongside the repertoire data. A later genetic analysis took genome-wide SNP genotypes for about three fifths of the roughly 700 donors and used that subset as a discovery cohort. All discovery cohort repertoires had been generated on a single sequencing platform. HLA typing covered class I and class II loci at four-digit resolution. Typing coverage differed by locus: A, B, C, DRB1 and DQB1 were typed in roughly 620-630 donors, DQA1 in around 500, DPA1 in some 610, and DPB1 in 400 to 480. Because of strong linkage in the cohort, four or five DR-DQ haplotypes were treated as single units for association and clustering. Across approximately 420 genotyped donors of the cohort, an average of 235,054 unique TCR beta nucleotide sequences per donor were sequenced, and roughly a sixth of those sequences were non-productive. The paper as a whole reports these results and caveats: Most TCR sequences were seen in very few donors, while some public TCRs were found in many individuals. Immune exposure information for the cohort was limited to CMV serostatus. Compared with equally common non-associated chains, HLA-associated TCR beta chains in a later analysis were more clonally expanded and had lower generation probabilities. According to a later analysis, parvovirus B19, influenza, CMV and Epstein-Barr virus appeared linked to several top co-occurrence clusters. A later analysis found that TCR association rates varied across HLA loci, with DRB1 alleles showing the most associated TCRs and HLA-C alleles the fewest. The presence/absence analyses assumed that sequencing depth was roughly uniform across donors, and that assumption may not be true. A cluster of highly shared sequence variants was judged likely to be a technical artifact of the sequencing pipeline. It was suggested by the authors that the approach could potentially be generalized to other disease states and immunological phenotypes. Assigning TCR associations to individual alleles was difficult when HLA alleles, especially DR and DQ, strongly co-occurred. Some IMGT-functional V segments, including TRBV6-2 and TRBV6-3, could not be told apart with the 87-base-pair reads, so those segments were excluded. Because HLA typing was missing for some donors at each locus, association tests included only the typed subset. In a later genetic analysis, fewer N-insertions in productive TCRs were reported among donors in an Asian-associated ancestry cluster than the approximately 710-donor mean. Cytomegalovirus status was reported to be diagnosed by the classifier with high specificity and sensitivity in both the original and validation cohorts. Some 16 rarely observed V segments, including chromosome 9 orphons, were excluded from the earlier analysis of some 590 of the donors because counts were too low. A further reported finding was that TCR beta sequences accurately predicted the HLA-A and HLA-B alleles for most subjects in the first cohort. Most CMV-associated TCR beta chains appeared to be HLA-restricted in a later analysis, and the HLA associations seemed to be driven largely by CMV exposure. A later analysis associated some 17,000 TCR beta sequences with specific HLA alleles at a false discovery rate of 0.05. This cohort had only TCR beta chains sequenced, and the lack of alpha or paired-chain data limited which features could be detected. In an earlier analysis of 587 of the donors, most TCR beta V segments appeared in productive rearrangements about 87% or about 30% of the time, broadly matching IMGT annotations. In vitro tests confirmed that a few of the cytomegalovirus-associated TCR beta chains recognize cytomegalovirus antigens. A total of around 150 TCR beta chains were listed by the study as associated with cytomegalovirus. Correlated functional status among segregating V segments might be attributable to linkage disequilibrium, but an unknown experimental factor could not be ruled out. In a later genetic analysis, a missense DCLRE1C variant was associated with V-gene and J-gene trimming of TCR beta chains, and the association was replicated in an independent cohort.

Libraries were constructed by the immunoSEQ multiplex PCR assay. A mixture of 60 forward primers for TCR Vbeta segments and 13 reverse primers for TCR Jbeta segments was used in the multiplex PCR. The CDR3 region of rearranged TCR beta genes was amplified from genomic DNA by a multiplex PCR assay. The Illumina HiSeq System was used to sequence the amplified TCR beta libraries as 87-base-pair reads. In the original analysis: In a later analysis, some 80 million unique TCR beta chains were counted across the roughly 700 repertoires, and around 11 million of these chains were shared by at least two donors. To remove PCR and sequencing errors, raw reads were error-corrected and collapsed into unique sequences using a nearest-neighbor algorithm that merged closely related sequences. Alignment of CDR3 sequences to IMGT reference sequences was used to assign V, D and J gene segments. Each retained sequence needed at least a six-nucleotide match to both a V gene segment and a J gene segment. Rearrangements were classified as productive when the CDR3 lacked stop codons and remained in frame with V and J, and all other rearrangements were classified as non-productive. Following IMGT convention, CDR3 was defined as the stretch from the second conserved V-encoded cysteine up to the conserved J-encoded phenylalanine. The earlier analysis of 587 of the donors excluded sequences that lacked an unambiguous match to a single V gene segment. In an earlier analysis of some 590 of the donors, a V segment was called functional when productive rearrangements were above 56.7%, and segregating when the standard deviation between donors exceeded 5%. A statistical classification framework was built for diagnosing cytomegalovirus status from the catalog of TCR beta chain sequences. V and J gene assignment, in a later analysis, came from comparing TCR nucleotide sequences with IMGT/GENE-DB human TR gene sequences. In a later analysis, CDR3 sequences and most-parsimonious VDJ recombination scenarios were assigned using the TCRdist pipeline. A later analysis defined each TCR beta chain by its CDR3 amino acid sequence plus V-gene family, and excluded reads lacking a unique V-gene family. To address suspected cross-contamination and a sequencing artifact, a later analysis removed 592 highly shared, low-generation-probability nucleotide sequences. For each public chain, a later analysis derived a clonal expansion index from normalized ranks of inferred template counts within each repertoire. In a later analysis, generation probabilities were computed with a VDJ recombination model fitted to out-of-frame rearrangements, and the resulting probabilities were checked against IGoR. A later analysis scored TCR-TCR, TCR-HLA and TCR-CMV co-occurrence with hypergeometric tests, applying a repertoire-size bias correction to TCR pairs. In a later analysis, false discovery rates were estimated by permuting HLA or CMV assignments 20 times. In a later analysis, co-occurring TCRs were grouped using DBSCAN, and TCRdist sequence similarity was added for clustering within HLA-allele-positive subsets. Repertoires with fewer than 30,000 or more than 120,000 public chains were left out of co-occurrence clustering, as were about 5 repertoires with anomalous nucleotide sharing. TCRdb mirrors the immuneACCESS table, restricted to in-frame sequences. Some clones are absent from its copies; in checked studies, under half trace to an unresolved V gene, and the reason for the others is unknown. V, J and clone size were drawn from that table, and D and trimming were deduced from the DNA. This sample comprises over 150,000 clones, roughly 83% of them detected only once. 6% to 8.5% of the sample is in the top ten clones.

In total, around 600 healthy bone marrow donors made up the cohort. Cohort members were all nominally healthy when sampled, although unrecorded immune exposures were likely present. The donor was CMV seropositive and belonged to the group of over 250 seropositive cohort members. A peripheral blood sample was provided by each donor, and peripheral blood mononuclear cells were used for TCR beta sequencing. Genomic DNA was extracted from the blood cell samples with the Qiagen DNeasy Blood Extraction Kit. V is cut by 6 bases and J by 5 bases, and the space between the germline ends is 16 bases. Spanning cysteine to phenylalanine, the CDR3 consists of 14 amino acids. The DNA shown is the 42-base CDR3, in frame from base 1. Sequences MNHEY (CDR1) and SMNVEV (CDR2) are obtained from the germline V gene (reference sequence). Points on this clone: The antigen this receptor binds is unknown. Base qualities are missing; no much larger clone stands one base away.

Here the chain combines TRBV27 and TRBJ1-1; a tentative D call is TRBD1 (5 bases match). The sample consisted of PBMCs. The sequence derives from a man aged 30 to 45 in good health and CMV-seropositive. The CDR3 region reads CASSPRGGGTEAFF. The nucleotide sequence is TGTGCCAGCAGCCCGCGGGGGGGAGGGACTGAAGCTTTCTTT.